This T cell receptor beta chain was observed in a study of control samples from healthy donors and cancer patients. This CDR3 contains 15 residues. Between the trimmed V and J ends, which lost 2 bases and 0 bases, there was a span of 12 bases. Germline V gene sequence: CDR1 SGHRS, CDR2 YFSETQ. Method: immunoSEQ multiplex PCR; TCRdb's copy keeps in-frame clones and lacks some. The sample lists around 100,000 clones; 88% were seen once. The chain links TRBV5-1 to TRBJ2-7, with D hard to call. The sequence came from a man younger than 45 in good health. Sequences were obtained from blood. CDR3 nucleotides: TGCGCCAGCAGCTTCCAGGCAGGAAGCTCCTACGAGCAGTACTTC. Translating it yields CASSFQAGSSYEQYF.